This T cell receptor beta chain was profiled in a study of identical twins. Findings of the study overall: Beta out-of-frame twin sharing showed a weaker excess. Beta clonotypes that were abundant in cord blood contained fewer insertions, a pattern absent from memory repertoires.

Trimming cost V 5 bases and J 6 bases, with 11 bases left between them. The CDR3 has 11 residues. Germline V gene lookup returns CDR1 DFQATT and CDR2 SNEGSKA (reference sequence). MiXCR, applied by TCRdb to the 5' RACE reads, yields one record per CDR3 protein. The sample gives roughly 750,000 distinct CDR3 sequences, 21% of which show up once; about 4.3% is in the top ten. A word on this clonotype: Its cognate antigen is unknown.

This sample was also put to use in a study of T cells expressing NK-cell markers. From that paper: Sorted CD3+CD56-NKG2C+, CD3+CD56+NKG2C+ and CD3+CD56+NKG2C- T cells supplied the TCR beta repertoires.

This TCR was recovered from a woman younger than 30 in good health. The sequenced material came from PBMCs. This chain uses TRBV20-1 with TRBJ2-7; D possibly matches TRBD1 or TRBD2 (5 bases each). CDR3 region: CSAAWGSEQYF. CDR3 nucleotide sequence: TGCAGTGCTGCCTGGGGGAGCGAGCAGTACTTC.